The clone carrying this T cell receptor (beta chain) has just a few counts. No antigen is known for it. CDR1 MNHEY and CDR2 SVGEGT come from the germline V gene. V gave up 6 bases and J gave up 5 bases; unmatched junction bases: 6. The CDR3 length is 13 residues. MiXCR was run by TCRdb on the RT-PCR reads, yielding one entry per CDR3 protein. The sample contains 600,000 to 850,000 distinct CDR3 sequences, about 15% of which appear only once. The sample comes from a study of response to subunit inactivated influenza vaccine. Study-wide findings and caveats: Every seasonal influenza vaccination brings in few new T cells, the authors suggested.

Sequences were derived from PBMCs from blood, sampled 14 to 15 days before vaccination. The sequence was collected from a man aged 50-59 years who received an inactivated influenza vaccine. This rearrangement joins TRBV6-2 or TRBV6-3 to TRBJ1-1; TRBD1 agrees at 7 bases. In nucleotides, the CDR3 is TGTGCCAGCAGGGCTGCAGGGGGAACTGAAGCTTTCTTT. Translation gives CASRAAGGTEAFF.